Listed here is a single T cell receptor beta chain. With 1 base clipped from V and 9 bases from J, the junction kept 7 bases outside the gene matches. Germline CDR1 reads MGHRA; CDR2 reads YSYEKL. This CDR3 spans 17 amino acids. The entry originates in a study of CD8+ T cells in alopecia areata. Extraction of RNA preceded its reverse transcription into cDNA, which served as the sequencing template. Repertoires were generated with immunoSEQ multiplex PCR, while TCRdb's copy carries only in-frame clones and drops some. The table shows about 200,000 clones, with around three fifths occurring only once. The treatment here: oral pan-JAK inhibitor, 5-10 mg twice daily.

This receptor was taken from a human donor with alopecia areata. The source was CD4+ T cells sorted from blood, collected at week 4, from a patient treated with tofacitinib. The rearrangement uses TRBV4-1 and TRBJ1-6, with 12 bases aligning to TRBD1. CDR3 region: CASSQVPGQGAGSPLHF. CDR3 nucleotides: TGCGCCAGCAGCCAAGTCCCGGGACAGGGGGCTGGTTCACCCCTCCACTTT.